This record concerns one T cell receptor (beta chain) sequence. Its antigen is currently unknown. A single record per CDR3 protein comes from TCRdb applying MiXCR to the reads. The repertoire has approximately 1,000,000 distinct CDR3 sequences, approximately 31% of them found once; the top ten carry around 15%. This sample is part of a study of T cell repertoires in cytomegalovirus infection. The wider study: Peptides in the study included HLA-C-restricted and HLA-B-restricted CMV epitopes.

This CDR3 contains 15 residues. The V gene lost 6 bases and the J gene lost 3 bases, with 17 bases spanning the gap. Points from the study as a whole: Based on cumulative public TCR beta family frequency, carriers of CMV plus the relevant HLA were identified.

This chain connects TRBV12-3 or TRBV12-4 to TRBJ2-5, with D perhaps matching TRBD1 (5 bases). This clonotype was obtained from a human donor in good health (CMV status not recorded). Some clones in this sample may be carry-over from other donors' samples. The source was cultured CD8+ T cells from PBMCs, collected from culture after CMV antigen stimulation. CDR3 loop: CASRSFQGLEETQYF. CDR3 nucleotide sequence: TGTGCCAGCAGATCCTTCCAGGGATTAGAAGAGACCCAGTACTTC.